The clone carrying this T cell receptor beta chain was recorded once. This sample stems from a study of T cell responses to AZD1222 COVID-19 vaccine. V lost 7 bases and J 4 bases, leaving 16 bases between the germline ends. This CDR3 region has 14 residues. Germline V gives CDR1 MDHEN, CDR2 SYDVKM. TCRdb keeps only in-frame clones here, not all; method: immunoSEQ multiplex PCR. The profile shows more than 250,000 clones, over 85% of them singletons. The origin of this receptor is an adult in good health. The genes are TRBV28 and TRBJ1-1; no definite D call. The material sequenced was peripheral blood, taken on day 0 of AZD1222 vaccination. CDR3 coding DNA: TGTGCCAGCACCTATATAACTAGCGGCACTGAAGCTTTCTTT. Protein: CASTYITSGTEAFF.